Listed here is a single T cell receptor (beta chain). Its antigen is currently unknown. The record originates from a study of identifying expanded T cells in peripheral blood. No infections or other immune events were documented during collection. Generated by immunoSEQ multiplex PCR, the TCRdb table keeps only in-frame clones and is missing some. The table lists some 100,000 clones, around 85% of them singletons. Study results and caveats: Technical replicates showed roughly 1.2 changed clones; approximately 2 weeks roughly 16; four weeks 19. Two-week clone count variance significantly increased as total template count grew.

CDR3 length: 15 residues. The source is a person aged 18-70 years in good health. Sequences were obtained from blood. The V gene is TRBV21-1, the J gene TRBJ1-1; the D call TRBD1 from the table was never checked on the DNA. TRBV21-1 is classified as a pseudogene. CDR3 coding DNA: TGTGCCAGCAGTCGACGCGGGACAGCGAACACTGAAGCTTTCTTT. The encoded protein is CASSRRGTANTEAFF.